This T cell receptor beta chain was recorded in a study of post-analysis software for immune sequencing data. Study conclusions and caveats: Controls had lower frequencies than patients of a few TRBV segments, which included TRBV5-6, TRBV5-1 and TRBV20-1. Normalized Chao1 diversity was significantly reduced in patients versus controls.

J lost 8 bases, V lost 6 bases, and 9 bases had no gene match. The CDR3 consists of 14 residues. CDR1 is MNHEY, CDR2 SVGEGT, per germline. Carried by the TCR beta cDNA libraries were unique molecular identifiers. T cells numbering about 0.85 to 11 million yielded some 520,000 cDNA molecules. TCRdb independently ran MiXCR on the PCR reads; one entry per CDR3 protein. The repertoire holds about 810,000 distinct CDR3 sequences, with approximately 57% as singletons. This clonotype was detected only a few times. Antigen unknown. Sequencing used blood. The chain employs TRBV6-2 or TRBV6-3 and TRBJ2-1, with TRBD2 identical over 8 bases. The receptor was derived from a girl under 18 with multiple sclerosis. CDR3 sequence: CASSERGPTDEQFF. CDR3 nucleotide sequence: TGTGCCAGCAGCGAGCGGGGGCCCACCGATGAGCAGTTCTTC.